This T cell receptor beta chain comes out of a study of molecular identifiers for immune sequencing clone quantification. Germline CDR1 SEHNR, CDR2 FQNEAQ (reference sequence). V was clipped by 8 bases and J by 4 bases; unmatched bases: 15. This CDR3 is built from 16 residues. Details on this clonotype: The antigen remains unidentified. It is likely a read error, because the conserved phenylalanine at the end of the CDR3 is missing.

Methods described previously were used for bulk TCR libraries, and listed TCR primers were applied. TCRdb independently ran MiXCR on the PCR reads; one entry per CDR3 protein. The table lists hundreds of thousands of distinct CDR3 sequences, around 25% of them singletons, with 0.7% to 0.95% in the top ten. Libraries used about 18,000 to 1,000,000 sorted naive CD8 T cells and 10%, 30% or 50% RNA input. As CD8+CD4-CCR7+CD45RA+ cells, naive CD8 T cells were sorted. The study, taken as a whole, reports: Clones above 20 RNA copies contained over 98% of effector molecules and under 1% of naive molecules.

What was sequenced was naive CD8+ T cells from blood, with Jurkat cell RNA spiked in. Regarding subset: FACS-sorted CD8+CD4-CCR7+CD45RA+ naive T cells. The chain employs TRBV7-9 and TRBJ2-7, with 9 bases matching TRBD2. The origin of this receptor is a human donor in good health. Some libraries in this study had Jurkat cell RNA spiked in. The CDR3: CASCSPGTSLGYEQYY. DNA of the CDR3: TGTGCCAGCTGCTCTCCGGGGACTAGCCTTGGGTACGAGCAGTACTAC.